A selection of T cell receptor beta chains follows, all from one sample in a study of CD8 T cells in Susac syndrome. TCRdb passed the immunoSEQ multiplex PCR reads through MiXCR, listing each CDR3 protein once. This sample has about 140,000 distinct CDR3 sequences, with more than 85% found just once. The sequenced sample was CD4+ T cells from PBMCs. Source of these receptors: a human donor with Susac syndrome. The CDR3 runs from the conserved cysteine through the conserved F or W.

J,V,CDR3
TRBJ1-2,TRBV29-1,CSVPGQGTYGYTF
TRBJ2-1,TRBV2,CASREGHEQFF
TRBJ1-2,TRBV5-1,CASSQQVNYGYTF
TRBJ1-1,TRBV20-1,CSARDRDWGAFF
TRBJ2-7,TRBV20-1,CSASQGYEQYF
TRBJ1-2,TRBV6-5,CAVLGQGENYGYTF
TRBJ2-1,TRBV12-5,CASGLAGGTNEQFF
TRBJ2-7,TRBV30,CAWSEGGIYEQYF
TRBJ2-7,TRBV27,CASSSAGAADYEQYF
TRBJ1-1,TRBV28,CASSSTGFSTEAFF
TRBJ2-2,TRBV7-6,CASSFLEGAAGELFF
TRBJ1-6,TRBV27,CASSLGNESPLHF
TRBJ2-1,TRBV30,CAWSVGGTSGSEQFF
TRBJ1-4,TRBV2,CASKDSVATNEKLFF
TRBJ1-1,TRBV7-8,CASSLVFGNTEAFF